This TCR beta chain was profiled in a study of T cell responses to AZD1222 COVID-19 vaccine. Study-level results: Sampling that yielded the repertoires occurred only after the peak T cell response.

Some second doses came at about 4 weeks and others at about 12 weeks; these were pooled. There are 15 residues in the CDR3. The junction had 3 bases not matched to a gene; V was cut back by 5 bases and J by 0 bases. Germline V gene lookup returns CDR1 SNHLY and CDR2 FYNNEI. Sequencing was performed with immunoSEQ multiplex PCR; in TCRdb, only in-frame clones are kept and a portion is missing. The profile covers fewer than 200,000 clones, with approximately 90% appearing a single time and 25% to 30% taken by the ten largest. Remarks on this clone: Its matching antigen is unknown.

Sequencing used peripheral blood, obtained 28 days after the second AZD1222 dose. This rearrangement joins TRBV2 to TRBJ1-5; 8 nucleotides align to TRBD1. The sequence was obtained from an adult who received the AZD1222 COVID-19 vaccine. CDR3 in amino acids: CASSRDRNSNQPQHF. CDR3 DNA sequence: TGTGCCAGCAGTCGGGACAGGAATAGCAATCAGCCCCAGCATTTT.